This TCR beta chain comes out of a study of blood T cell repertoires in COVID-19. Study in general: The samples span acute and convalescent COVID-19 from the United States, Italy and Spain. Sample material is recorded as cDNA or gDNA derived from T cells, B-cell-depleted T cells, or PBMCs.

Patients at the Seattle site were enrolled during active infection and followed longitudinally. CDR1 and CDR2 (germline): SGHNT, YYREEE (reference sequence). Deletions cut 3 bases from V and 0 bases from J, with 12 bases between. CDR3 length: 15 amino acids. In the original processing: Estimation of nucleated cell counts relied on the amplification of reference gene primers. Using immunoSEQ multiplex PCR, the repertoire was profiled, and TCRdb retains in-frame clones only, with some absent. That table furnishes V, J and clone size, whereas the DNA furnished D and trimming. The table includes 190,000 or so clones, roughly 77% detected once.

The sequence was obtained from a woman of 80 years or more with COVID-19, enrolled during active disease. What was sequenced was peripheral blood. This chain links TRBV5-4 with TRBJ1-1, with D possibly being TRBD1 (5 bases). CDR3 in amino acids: CASSYPGNLNTEAFF. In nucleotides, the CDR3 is TGTGCCAGCAGCTACCCAGGGAACCTGAACACTGAAGCTTTCTTT. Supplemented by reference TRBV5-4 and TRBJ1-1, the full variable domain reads ETGVTQSPTHLIKTRGQQVTLRCSSQSGHNTVSWYQQALGQGPQFIFQYYREEENGRGNFPPRFSGLQFPNYSSELNVNALELDDSALYLCASSYPGNLNTEAFFGQGTRLTVV.